What follows are 24 T cell receptor beta chains derived from one specimen sequenced in a study of OX40 agonist ivuxolimab in advanced cancers. The library relied on the immunoSEQ multiplex PCR assay. In its TCRdb copy, this immuneACCESS table keeps in-frame sequences only and misses some clones. Where compared with another copy, unresolved V genes explain less than half of these, and the others have no known cause. This sample is represented by about 48,000 clones; 85% of them were singletons. The ten biggest clones cover about 9.8% of the sample. The specimen comprised CD4+ or CD8+ T cells sorted from blood, sampled in a trial of the OX40 agonist ivuxolimab. The receptors originated from an adult with an advanced solid tumor such as melanoma, head and neck, liver or kidney cancer.

Note on this clone: At one end the junction does not follow the germline gene, possibly because of a read error. The V gene is TRBV4-2, the J gene TRBJ2-1, with 13 positions matching TRBD2. The CDR3 spans 17 residues. Germline CDR1 reads LGHNA; CDR2 reads YNFKEQ. CDR3 DNA: TGTGCCAGCAGCCAAGGAAGACTAGCGGGAGGTCTATATGAGCAGCTCTTC. Translating it yields CASSQGRLAGGLYEQLF.

The rearrangement joins TRBV6-1 to TRBJ2-7; 11 bases agree with TRBD1. This CDR3 comprises 13 residues. In germline, CDR1 is MNHNS, CDR2 SASEGT. The junction had 6 bases not matched to a gene; V was cut back by 8 bases and J by 6 bases. The CDR3 DNA reads TGTGCCAGCGGTGGACAGGGGGCGTCCGAGCAGTACTTC. Translated: CASGGQGASEQYF.

V is TRBV7-9 and J is TRBJ1-1, with D hard to call. The CDR3 spans 13 residues. The germline CDR1 and CDR2 sequences are SEHNR and FQNEAQ (reference sequence). Trimming removed 3 bases at V and 3 bases at J, with 8 bases between. DNA of the CDR3: TGTGCCAGCAGCTTCGAGGGTGACACTGAAGCTTTCTTT. It yields the protein CASSFEGDTEAFF.

The V call is TRBV11-2, the J call TRBJ2-7; the D call may be TRBD1 or TRBD2 (7 bases each). Between the trimmed V and J ends, which lost 3 bases and 5 bases, there was a span of 17 bases. Germline values: CDR1 SGHAT, CDR2 FQNNGV. This CDR3 is 15 amino acids long. The CDR3 DNA reads as TGTGCCAGCAGCTTTCGGGGGGCGCAGGGGGACGAGCAGTACTTC. Residues: CASSFRGAQGDEQYF.

This chain joins TRBV10-3 and TRBJ1-3; D not resolved. The V end was cut by 3 bases, the J end by 3 bases, with 9 bases between. Germline V gene sequence: CDR1 ENHRY, CDR2 SYGVKD. This CDR3 has 14 residues. The CDR3 DNA is TGTGCCATCAGTGACAGGTCGGGTGGAAACACCATATATTTT. Its translation: CAISDRSGGNTIYF.

The table lists this clone with a few counts. This chain uses TRBV10-3 with TRBJ1-1; D ambiguous. V lost 6 bases and J 0 bases, leaving 8 bases between the germline ends. Germline V CDR1 and CDR2: ENHRY, SYGVKD. This CDR3 has 13 amino acids. The CDR3 is CAIRPDLNTEAFF. In DNA, the CDR3 is TGTGCCATCAGACCGGACCTGAACACTGAAGCTTTCTTT.

The chain recombines TRBV6-6 with TRBJ1-5; 9 nucleotides line up with TRBD1. Germline CDR1 MNHNY, CDR2 SVGAGI (reference sequence). The CDR3 runs to 16 residues. The junction had 12 bases not matched to a gene; V was cut back by 8 bases and J by 4 bases. CDR3 loop: CASSPRDRADNQPQHF. CDR3 DNA sequence: TGTGCCAGCTCCCCCAGGGACAGGGCCGATAATCAGCCCCAGCATTTT.

This clone was seen a few times. This chain connects TRBV28 to TRBJ2-7; D unresolved. Germline-derived CDR1 and CDR2 are MDHEN and SYDVKM. V lost 10 bases to trimming and J lost 4 bases, with 11 bases between them. CDR3 length: 11 amino acids. The DNA of the CDR3 is TGTGCCACTCGAACAGTTTACGAGCAGTACTTC. This encodes CATRTVYEQYF.

J is TRBJ2-7 and V is TRBV18; 7 positions agree with TRBD2. This CDR3 region has 16 residues. The V gene's germline CDR1 is KGHSH and CDR2 LQKENI. With 3 bases clipped from V and 0 bases from J, the junction kept 8 bases outside the gene matches. In DNA, the CDR3 is TGTGCCAGCTCACCCCCTCGGGCTAGCGGCTCCTACGAGCAGTACTTC. Residues: CASSPPRASGSYEQYF.

V usage is TRBV5-1 and J usage is TRBJ2-3; 10 positions agree with TRBD2. The CDR3 has 16 residues. Trimming cost V 2 bases and J 4 bases; bases outside gene matches: 7. Germline lookup yields CDR1 SGHRS and CDR2 YFSETQ. The CDR3 nucleotides read TGCGCCAGCAGCTTCTCTAGCGGGAGTAGGGCAGATACGCAGTATTTT. Translation gives CASSFSSGSRADTQYF.

The CDR3 protein is CSVANTDPNQPQHF. The CDR3 region has the DNA TGCAGCGTCGCAAACACAGACCCCAATCAGCCCCAGCATTTT. The chain carries TRBV29-1 and TRBJ1-5, with D unresolved. The CDR3 is 14 amino acids. V dropped 6 bases and J dropped 3 bases, with 15 bases sitting between them. Germline lookup yields CDR1 SQVTM and CDR2 ANQGSEA.

The V call is TRBV5-1, the J call TRBJ1-3; D call uncertain. Germline CDR1 is SGHRS and CDR2 is YFSETQ. V shed 0 bases and J shed 0 bases, with 16 bases lying between them. There are 18 residues in the CDR3. As DNA, the CDR3 is TGCGCCAGCAGCTTGGAGTCTGCAGGAACCTTCTCTGGAAACACCATATATTTT. Protein product: CASSLESAGTFSGNTIYF.

This chain links TRBV30 with TRBJ2-5, with a possible D match to TRBD1 (6 bases). The V end lost 7 bases, the J end lost 1 base, and 13 bases lay between the germline ends. CDR1 and CDR2 from the germline V gene are GTSNPN and SVGIG (reference sequence). CDR3 length equals 13 residues. CDR3 in DNA: TGTGCCTTCTCCAGGGGCCCCCAAGAGACCCAGTACTTC. This translates into CAFSRGPQETQYF.

This chain connects TRBV2 to TRBJ1-1; 11 nucleotides line up with TRBD1. V shed 7 bases, J shed 4 bases, and the junction held 23 bases outside the gene matches. Looked up from germline, CDR1 is SNHLY and CDR2 is FYNNEI. CDR3 length: 20 residues. In DNA, the CDR3 is TGTGCCAGCACCAGAGCGGACAGGGGGCGTTTCTACGAGGAGTTCACTGAAGCTTTCTTT. Protein sequence: CASTRADRGRFYEEFTEAFF.

The J gene is TRBJ2-2, the V gene TRBV5-1; a weak D match, TRBD1 (6 bases). Trimming cost V 0 bases and J 5 bases, with 8 bases left between them. The CDR3 contains 14 residues. CDR1 and CDR2 (germline): SGHRS, YFSETQ. As DNA, the CDR3 is TGCGCCAGCAGCTTGGGGCAGGGGACCGGGGAGCTGTTTTTT. It translates to CASSLGQGTGELFF. Based on the CDR3 plus reference TRBV5-1 and TRBJ2-2, the full variable domain is KAGVTQTPRYLIKTRGQQVTLSCSPISGHRSVSWYQQTPGQGLQFLFEYFSETQRNKGNFPGRFSGRQFSNSRSEMNVSTLELGDSALYLCASSLGQGTGELFFGEGSRLTVL.

The chain has TRBV5-1 and TRBJ2-1; D uncertain. Trimming shortened V by 0 bases and J by 5 bases, and 6 bases separated the two germline ends. Germline assignment: CDR1 SGHRS and CDR2 YFSETQ. The CDR3 sequence is 13 residues long. The CDR3 loop is CASSLGADNEQFF. The CDR3 DNA follows: TGCGCCAGCAGCTTGGGGGCGGACAATGAGCAGTTCTTC.

The chain uses TRBV28 and TRBJ2-3; D assignment may be TRBD1 or TRBD2 (7 bases each). This CDR3 spans 15 amino acids. The germline CDR1 and CDR2 sequences are MDHEN and SYDVKM. Trimming pared 4 bases from V and 4 bases from J, leaving 15 bases between. CDR3 region: CASSSPGGGADTQYF. The CDR3 DNA reads as TGTGCCAGCAGTTCTCCAGGGGGGGGCGCAGATACGCAGTATTTT. The full variable domain, with the rest looked up from reference TRBV28 and TRBJ2-3, is DVKVTQSSRYLVKRTGEKVFLECVQDMDHENMFWYRQDPGLGLRLIYFSYDVKMKEKGDIPEGYSVSREKKERFSLILESASTNQTSMYLCASSSPGGGADTQYFGPGTRLTVL.

The chain couples TRBV30 to TRBJ1-5; D gene unclear. V lost 0 bases to trimming and J lost 4 bases, with 4 bases between them. This CDR3 is 12 amino acids long. The germline V gene has CDR1 GTSNPN and CDR2 SVGIG (reference sequence). CDR3 DNA sequence: TGTGCCTGGAGTGTACGTAATCAGCCCCAGCATTTT. This codes for CAWSVRNQPQHF. The complete variable domain, with remaining parts taken from reference TRBV30 and TRBJ1-5, reads SQTIHQWPATLVQPVGSPLSLECTVEGTSNPNLYWYRQAAGRGLQLLFYSVGIGQISSEVPQNLSASRPQDRQFILSSKKLLLSDSGFYLCAWSVRNQPQHFGDGTRLSIL.

This chain links TRBV19 with TRBJ2-7; 7 bases line up with TRBD2. With V trimmed by 4 bases and J by 3 bases, 3 bases remained unmatched. CDR3 length: 13 amino acids. Germline loops: CDR1 LNHDA, CDR2 SQIVND (reference sequence). CDR3 region: CASSSGRDYEQYF. The CDR3 DNA sequence: TGTGCCAGTAGTAGCGGGAGAGACTACGAGCAGTACTTC.

This chain joins TRBV6-6 and TRBJ1-2; D remains ambiguous. V was trimmed by 6 bases and J by 0 bases, leaving 8 bases between them. This CDR3 spans 13 amino acids. Germline V gene data show CDR1 as MNHNY and CDR2 as SVGAGI (reference sequence). The CDR3 coding sequence is TGTGCCAGCAGGGCAGGACCTAACTATGGCTACACCTTC. The encoded protein is CASRAGPNYGYTF.

The chain uses TRBV7-6 and TRBJ2-5; TRBD2 matches 8 bases. From germline, CDR1 is SGHVS and CDR2 FNYEAQ. The CDR3 is made up of 13 amino acids. Losses at the gene ends were 5 bases for V and 5 bases for J; bases not matched to a gene: 4. CDR3 coding DNA: TGTGCCAGCAGCAAAGCGGGAGTTGAGACCCAGTACTTC. Protein: CASSKAGVETQYF.

The rearrangement links TRBV19 to TRBJ1-2, with 8 bases aligning to TRBD1. The germline V gene encodes CDR1 LNHDA and CDR2 SQIVND (reference sequence). The junction had 10 bases not matched to a gene; V was cut back by 4 bases and J by 6 bases. The CDR3 has 15 amino acids. The chain's CDR3 is CASSNSGGEWDGYTF. The CDR3 coding sequence is TGTGCCAGTAGTAACTCAGGGGGCGAATGGGATGGCTACACCTTC.

This sequence joins TRBV5-1 and TRBJ2-5, with 7 bases identical to TRBD2. There are 15 residues in the CDR3. Per the germline V gene, CDR1 is SGHRS and CDR2 is YFSETQ. The ends lost 0 bases at V and 5 bases at J; junction bases unmatched: 7. The CDR3: CASSLGEGQAETQYF. As DNA, the CDR3 is TGCGCCAGCAGCTTGGGGGAGGGGCAGGCTGAGACCCAGTACTTC.

V usage is TRBV4-2 and J usage is TRBJ1-5; D remains unclear. The CDR3 has 15 residues. Germline V gene data show CDR1 as LGHNA and CDR2 as YNFKEQ. The V and J ends lost 0 bases and 0 bases respectively, with 6 bases between them. The CDR3 DNA reads as TGTGCCAGCAGCCAAGATAGCGGTAGCAATCAGCCCCAGCATTTT. Translated: CASSQDSGSNQPQHF.